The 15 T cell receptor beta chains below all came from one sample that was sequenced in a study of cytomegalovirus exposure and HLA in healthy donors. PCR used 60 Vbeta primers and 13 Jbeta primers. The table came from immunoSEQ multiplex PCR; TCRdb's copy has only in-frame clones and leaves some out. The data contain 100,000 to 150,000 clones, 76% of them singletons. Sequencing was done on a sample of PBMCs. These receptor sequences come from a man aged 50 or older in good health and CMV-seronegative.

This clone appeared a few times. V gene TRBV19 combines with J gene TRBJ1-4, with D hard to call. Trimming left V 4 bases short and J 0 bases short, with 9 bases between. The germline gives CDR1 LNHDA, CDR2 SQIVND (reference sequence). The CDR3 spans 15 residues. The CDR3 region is CASSKSVPTNEKLFF. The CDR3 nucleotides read TGTGCCAGTAGTAAATCAGTGCCAACTAATGAAAAACTGTTTTTT.

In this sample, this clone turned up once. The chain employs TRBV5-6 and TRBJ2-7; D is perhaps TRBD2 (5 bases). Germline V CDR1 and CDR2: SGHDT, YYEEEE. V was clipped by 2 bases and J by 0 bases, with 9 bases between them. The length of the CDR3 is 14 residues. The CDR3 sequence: CASSFRDGSYEQYV. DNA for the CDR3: TGTGCCAGCAGCTTTCGGGATGGCTCCTACGAGCAGTACGTC.

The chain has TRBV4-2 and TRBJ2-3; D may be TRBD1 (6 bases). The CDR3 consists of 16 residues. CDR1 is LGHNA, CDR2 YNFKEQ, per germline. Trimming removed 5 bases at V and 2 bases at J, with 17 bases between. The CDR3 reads CASSFQQGTPTDTQYF. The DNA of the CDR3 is TGTGCCAGCAGCTTTCAACAGGGTACCCCCACAGATACGCAGTATTTT.

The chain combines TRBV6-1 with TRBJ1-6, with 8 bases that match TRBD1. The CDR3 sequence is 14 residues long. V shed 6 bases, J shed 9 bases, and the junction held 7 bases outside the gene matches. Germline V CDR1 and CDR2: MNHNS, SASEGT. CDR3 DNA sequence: TGTGCCAGCAGGCCTGGTACAGGGGGTTCACCCCTCCACTTT. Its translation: CASRPGTGGSPLHF.

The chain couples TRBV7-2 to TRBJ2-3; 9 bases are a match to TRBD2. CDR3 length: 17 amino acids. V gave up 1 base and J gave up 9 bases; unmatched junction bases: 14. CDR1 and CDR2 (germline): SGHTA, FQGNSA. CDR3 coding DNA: TGTGCCAGCAGCTTAGTTTCGGGCGGGGGGGCCGATAGGACGCAGTATTTT. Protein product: CASSLVSGGGADRTQYF.

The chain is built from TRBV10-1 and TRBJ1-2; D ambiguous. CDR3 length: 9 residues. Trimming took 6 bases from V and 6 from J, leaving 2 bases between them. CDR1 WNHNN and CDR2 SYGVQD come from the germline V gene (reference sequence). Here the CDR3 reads CASSDGYTF. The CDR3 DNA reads TGCGCCAGCAGCGATGGCTACACCTTC.

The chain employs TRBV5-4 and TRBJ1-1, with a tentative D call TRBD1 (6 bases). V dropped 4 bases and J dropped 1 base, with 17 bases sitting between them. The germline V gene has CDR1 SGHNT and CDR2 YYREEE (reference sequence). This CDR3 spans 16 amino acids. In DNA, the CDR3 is TGTGCCAGCAGCGACGGCCTCCGGACAGAGAACACTGAAGCTTTCTTT. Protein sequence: CASSDGLRTENTEAFF.

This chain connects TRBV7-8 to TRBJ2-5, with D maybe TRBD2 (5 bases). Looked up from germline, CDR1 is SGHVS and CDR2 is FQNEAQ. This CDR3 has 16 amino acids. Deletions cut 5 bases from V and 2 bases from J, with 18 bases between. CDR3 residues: CASSPLMGVRQETQYF. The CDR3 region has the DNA TGTGCCAGCAGCCCCCTCATGGGAGTCAGGCAAGAGACCCAGTACTTC.

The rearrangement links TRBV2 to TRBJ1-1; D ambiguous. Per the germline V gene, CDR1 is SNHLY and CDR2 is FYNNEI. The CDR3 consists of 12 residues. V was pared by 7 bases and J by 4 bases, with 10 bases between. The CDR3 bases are TGTGCCAGCACGGTGCAGGTCACTGAAGCTTTCTTT. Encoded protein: CASTVQVTEAFF.

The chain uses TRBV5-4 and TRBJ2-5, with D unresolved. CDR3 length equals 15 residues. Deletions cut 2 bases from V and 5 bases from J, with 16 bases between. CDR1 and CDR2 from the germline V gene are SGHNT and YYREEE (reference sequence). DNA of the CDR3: TGTGCCAGCAGCTTTGGTAGCCCCGAACGGGAGACCCAGTACTTC. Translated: CASSFGSPERETQYF.

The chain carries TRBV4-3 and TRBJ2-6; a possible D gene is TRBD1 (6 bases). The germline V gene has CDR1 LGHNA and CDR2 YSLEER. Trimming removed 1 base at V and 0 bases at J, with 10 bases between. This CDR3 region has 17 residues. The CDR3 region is CASSQGGQPSGANVLTF. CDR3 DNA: TGCGCCAGCAGCCAAGGCGGACAGCCCTCTGGGGCCAACGTCCTGACTTTC.

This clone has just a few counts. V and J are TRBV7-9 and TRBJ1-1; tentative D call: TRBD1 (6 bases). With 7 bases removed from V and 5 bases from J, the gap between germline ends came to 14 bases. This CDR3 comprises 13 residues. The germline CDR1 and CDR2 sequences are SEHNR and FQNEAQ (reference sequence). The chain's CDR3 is CASTDMRGTEAFF. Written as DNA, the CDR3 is TGTGCCAGCACCGACATGAGGGGGACTGAAGCTTTCTTT.

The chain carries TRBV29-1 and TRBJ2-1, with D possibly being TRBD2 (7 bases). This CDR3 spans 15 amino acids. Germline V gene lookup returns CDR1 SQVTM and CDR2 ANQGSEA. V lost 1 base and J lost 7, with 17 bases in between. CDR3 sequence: CSVEVGRGSLNEQFF. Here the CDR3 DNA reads TGCAGCGTTGAAGTTGGGAGGGGGTCCCTTAATGAGCAGTTCTTC.

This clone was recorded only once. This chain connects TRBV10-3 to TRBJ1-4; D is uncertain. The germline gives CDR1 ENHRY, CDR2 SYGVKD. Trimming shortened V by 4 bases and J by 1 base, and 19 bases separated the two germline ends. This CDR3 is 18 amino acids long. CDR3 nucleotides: TGTGCCATCAGTGCCGGGATGGTCCGGGTGGAAACTAATGAAAAACTGTTTTTT. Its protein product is CAISAGMVRVETNEKLFF.

The CDR3 DNA is TGTGCCAGCAGCCCGGGACAGTTTAATGAAAAACTGTTTTTT. Amino acids: CASSPGQFNEKLFF. The rearrangement joins TRBV7-8 to TRBJ1-4; TRBD1 matches 7 bases. Germline loops: CDR1 SGHVS, CDR2 FQNEAQ. Trimming removed 5 bases from V and 4 bases from J; junction bases left unmatched: 4. This CDR3 contains 14 residues.